This T cell receptor beta chain was sequenced for a study of cytomegalovirus exposure and HLA in healthy donors. Study-wide points: The study had only CMV serostatus as immune exposure information. According to an earlier analysis, most TCR beta V segments yielded productive rearrangements about 87% or about 30% of the time.

As regards this clone: Its antigen is still unknown.

In the PCR, 60 Vbeta and 13 Jbeta primers were used. The protocol was immunoSEQ multiplex PCR, while the TCRdb copy is restricted to in-frame clones and leaves out a portion. The sample yields 150,000 to 200,000 clones, approximately 79% seen once. The sample comprised PBMCs. This sequence was found in a girl aged 5 to 17 in good health and CMV-seropositive.

The CDR3 region is CASQRLAGAEDTQYF. CDR3 nucleotide sequence: TGTGCCAGCCAGAGACTAGCGGGGGCGGAAGATACGCAGTATTTT. The rearrangement links TRBV6-4 to TRBJ2-3, with 12 bases that match TRBD2. Per the germline V gene, CDR1 is MRHNA and CDR2 is SNTAGT. With V trimmed by 8 bases and J by 5 bases, 8 bases remained unmatched. The length of the CDR3 is 15 residues.